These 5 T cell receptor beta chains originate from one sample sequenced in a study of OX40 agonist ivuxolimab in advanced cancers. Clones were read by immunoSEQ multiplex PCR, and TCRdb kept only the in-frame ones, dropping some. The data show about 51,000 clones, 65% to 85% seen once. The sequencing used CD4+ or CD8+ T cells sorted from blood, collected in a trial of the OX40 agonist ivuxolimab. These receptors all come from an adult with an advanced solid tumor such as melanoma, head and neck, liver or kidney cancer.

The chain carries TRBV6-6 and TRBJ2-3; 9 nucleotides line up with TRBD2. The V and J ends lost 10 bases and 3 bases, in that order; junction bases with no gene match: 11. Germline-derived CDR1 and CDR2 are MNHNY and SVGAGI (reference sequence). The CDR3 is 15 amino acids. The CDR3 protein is CATRIAGAPTDTQYF. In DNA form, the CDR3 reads TGTGCCACCAGAATAGCGGGAGCTCCGACAGATACGCAGTATTTT.

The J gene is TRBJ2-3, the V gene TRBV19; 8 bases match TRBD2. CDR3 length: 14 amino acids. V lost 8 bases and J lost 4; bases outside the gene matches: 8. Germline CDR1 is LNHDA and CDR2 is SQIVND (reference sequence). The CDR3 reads CASAFGLASDTQYF. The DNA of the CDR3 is TGTGCCAGTGCATTCGGACTAGCTTCAGATACGCAGTATTTT. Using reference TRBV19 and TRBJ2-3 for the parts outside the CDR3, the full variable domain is DGGITQSPKYLFRKEGQNVTLSCEQNLNHDAMYWYRQDPGQGLRLIYYSQIVNDFQKGDIAEGYSVSREKKESFPLTVTSAQKNPTAFYLCASAFGLASDTQYFGPGTRLTVL.

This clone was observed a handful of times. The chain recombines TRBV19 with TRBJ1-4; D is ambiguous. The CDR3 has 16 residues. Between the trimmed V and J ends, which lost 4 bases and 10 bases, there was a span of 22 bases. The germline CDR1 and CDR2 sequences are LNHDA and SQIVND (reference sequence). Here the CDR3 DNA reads TGTGCCAGTAGTAATTTAGCCGGGCGAGCCCTTGGAAAACTGTTTTTT. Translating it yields CASSNLAGRALGKLFF.

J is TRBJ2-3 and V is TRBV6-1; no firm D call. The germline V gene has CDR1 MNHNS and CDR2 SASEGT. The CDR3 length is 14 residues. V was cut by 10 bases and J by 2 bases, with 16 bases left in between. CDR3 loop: CATSPPGITDTQYF. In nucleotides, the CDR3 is TGTGCCACCAGCCCGCCAGGAATCACAGATACGCAGTATTTT.

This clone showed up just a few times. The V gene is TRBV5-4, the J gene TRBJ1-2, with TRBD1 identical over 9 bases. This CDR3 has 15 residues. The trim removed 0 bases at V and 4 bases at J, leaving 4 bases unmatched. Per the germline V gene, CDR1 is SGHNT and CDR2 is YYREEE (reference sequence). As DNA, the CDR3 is TGTGCCAGCAGCTTGGACAGGGGGCGCGGCTATGGCTACACCTTC. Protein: CASSLDRGRGYGYTF.